The 2 T cell receptor beta chains reported below all come from one sample, sequenced in a study of blood T cell repertoires in COVID-19. Using immunoSEQ multiplex PCR, the repertoire was profiled, and TCRdb retains in-frame clones only, with some absent. The table shows hundreds of thousands of clones, with under 90% occurring only once. Sequencing was done on a sample of peripheral blood. These receptors were taken from a human donor in a cohort sampled during active COVID-19.

The chain has TRBV6-4 and TRBJ2-2; D might be TRBD2 (5 bases). Per the germline V gene, CDR1 is MRHNA and CDR2 is SNTAGT. The CDR3 has 13 amino acids. V lost 4 bases and J lost 3, with 6 bases in between. CDR3 sequence reads: CASSGGDTGELFF. Written as DNA, the CDR3 is TGTGCCAGCAGTGGGGGAGACACCGGGGAGCTGTTTTTT.

CDR3 loop: CASSFRTGVTPLHF. The CDR3 DNA follows: TGTGCCAGCAGCTTTCGGACAGGGGTGACACCCCTCCACTTT. V is TRBV5-5 and J is TRBJ1-6; TRBD1 matches 9 bases. CDR1 and CDR2 (germline): SGHKS, YYEKEE (reference sequence). The CDR3 loop spans 14 amino acids. The V segment lost 2 bases and the J segment 11 bases; nucleotides outside the gene matches: 5.